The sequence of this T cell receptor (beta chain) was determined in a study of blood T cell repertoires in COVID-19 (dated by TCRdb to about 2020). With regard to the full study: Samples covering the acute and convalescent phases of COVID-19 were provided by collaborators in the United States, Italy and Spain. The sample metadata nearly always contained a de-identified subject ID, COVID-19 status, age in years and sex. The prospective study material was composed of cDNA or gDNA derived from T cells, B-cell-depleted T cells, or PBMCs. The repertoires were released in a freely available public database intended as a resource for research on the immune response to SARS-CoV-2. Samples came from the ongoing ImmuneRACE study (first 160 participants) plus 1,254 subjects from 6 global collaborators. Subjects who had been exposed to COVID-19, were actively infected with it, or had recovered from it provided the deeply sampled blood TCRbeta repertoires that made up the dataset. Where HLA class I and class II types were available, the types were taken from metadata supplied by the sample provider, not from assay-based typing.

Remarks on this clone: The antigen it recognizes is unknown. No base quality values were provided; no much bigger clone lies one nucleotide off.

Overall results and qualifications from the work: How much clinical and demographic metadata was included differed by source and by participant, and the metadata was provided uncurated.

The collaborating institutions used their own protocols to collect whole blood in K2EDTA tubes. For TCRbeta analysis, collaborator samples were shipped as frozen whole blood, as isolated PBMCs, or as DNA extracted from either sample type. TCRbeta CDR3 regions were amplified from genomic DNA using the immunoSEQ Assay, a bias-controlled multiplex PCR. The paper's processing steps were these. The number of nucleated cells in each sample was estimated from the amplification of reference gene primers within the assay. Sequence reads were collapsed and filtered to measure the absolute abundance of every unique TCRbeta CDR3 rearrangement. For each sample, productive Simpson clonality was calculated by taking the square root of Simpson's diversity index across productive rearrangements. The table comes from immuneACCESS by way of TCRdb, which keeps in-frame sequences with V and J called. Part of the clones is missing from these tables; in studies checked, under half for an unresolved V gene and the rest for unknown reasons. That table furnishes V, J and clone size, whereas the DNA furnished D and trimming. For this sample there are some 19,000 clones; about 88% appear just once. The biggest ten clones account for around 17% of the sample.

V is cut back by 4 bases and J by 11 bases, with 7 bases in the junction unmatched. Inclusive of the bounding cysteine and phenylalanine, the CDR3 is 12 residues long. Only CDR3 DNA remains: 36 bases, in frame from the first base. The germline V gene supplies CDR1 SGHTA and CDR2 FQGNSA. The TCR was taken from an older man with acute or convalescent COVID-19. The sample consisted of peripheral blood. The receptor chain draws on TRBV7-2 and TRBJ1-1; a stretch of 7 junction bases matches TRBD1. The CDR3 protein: CASSYRGGGAFF. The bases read TGTGCCAGCAGCTACAGGGGAGGAGGGGCTTTCTTT.